This is a list of T cell receptor beta chains from one sample in a study of cytomegalovirus exposure and HLA in healthy donors. This table comes from immunoSEQ multiplex PCR, and its TCRdb copy is limited to in-frame clones, with some not included. The repertoire has under 200,000 clones, more than 65% of them found once; the top ten carry around 3%. Sample: PBMCs. The source is a middle-aged woman in good health and CMV-seropositive. Both conserved end residues are part of each CDR3. Fields, in order: V gene, J gene, CDR3 protein.

V gene: TRBV9; J gene: TRBJ2-5; CDR3 protein: CASSNLGLPEETQYF
V gene: TRBV7-6; J gene: TRBJ2-5; CDR3 protein: CASRGGGARGWETQYF
V gene: TRBV7-9; J gene: TRBJ1-1; CDR3 protein: CASSLWTGNTEAFF
V gene: TRBV11-2; J gene: TRBJ2-7; CDR3 protein: CASSLPASGGLYEQYF
V gene: TRBV10-3; J gene: TRBJ1-5; CDR3 protein: CAISDGGSEAQHF
V gene: TRBV2; J gene: TRBJ1-5; CDR3 protein: CASSGTPNQPQHF
V gene: TRBV4-3; J gene: NA; CDR3 protein: CASSQDMWGGPYEQYF
V gene: TRBV5-1; J gene: TRBJ2-2; CDR3 protein: CASNPLAGRTGELFF
V gene: TRBV4-3; J gene: TRBJ2-3; CDR3 protein: CASSQETSGSGQYF
V gene: TRBV11-2; J gene: TRBJ2-5; CDR3 protein: CASSRVPAGLAGETQYF
V gene: TRBV6-5; J gene: TRBJ2-7; CDR3 protein: CASSYGQTYEQYF
V gene: TRBV5-1; J gene: TRBJ2-7; CDR3 protein: CASSLAGSPNYEQYF
V gene: TRBV7-2; J gene: TRBJ1-5; CDR3 protein: CASSLGGDQPQHF
V gene: TRBV7-9; J gene: TRBJ1-1; CDR3 protein: CASSFMQSVNTEAFF
V gene: TRBV5-4; J gene: TRBJ1-1; CDR3 protein: CASSLVGQPNTEAFF
V gene: TRBV19; J gene: TRBJ1-5; CDR3 protein: CASSSQGRPGNQPQHF
V gene: TRBV6-1; J gene: TRBJ1-1; CDR3 protein: CASPAQSGLAFF
V gene: TRBV18; J gene: TRBJ2-1; CDR3 protein: CASSPQGALRDEQFF
V gene: TRBV12-5; J gene: TRBJ1-1; CDR3 protein: CASGLEGTATEAFF
V gene: TRBV7-9; J gene: TRBJ2-3; CDR3 protein: CASSPGLGSPDTQYF
V gene: TRBV28; J gene: TRBJ1-4; CDR3 protein: CASSLGSGFPNEKLFF
V gene: TRBV28; J gene: TRBJ1-3; CDR3 protein: CASSETGSGSGNTIYF
V gene: TRBV4-2; J gene: TRBJ2-7; CDR3 protein: CASSDRADYEQYF
V gene: TRBV18; J gene: TRBJ2-1; CDR3 protein: CASSQEHNEQFF
V gene: TRBV4-3; J gene: TRBJ1-4; CDR3 protein: CASSRSPYTGEINEKLFF
V gene: TRBV4-3; J gene: TRBJ1-5; CDR3 protein: CASSQDIRSNQPQHF
V gene: TRBV19; J gene: TRBJ1-5; CDR3 protein: CASSTGQLLNQPQHF
V gene: TRBV18; J gene: TRBJ1-1; CDR3 protein: CASSPSDTEAFF
V gene: TRBV13; J gene: TRBJ1-2; CDR3 protein: CASSLRDYGYTF
V gene: TRBV5-1; J gene: TRBJ2-7; CDR3 protein: CASSLDSWLSEQYF
V gene: TRBV5-1; J gene: TRBJ2-3; CDR3 protein: CASSLGTSVTDTQYF
V gene: TRBV19; J gene: TRBJ1-6; CDR3 protein: CATKEQGPLSNSPLNF
V gene: TRBV4-3; J gene: TRBJ1-1; CDR3 protein: CASSQDLGYTEAFF
V gene: TRBV5-1; J gene: TRBJ2-1; CDR3 protein: CASSLNLAGTFNEQFF
V gene: TRBV5-1; J gene: TRBJ1-1; CDR3 protein: CASSQGQGHTEAFF
V gene: TRBV7-6; J gene: TRBJ2-2; CDR3 protein: CASSLAVAFGELFF
V gene: TRBV18; J gene: TRBJ1-2; CDR3 protein: CASSPESPNGYTF
V gene: TRBV29-1; J gene: TRBJ2-5; CDR3 protein: CSARLGASETQYF
V gene: TRBV29-1; J gene: TRBJ2-1; CDR3 protein: CSVTSGRDSYNEQFF
V gene: TRBV9; J gene: TRBJ2-3; CDR3 protein: CASSVEGTYYTDTQYF
V gene: TRBV6-1; J gene: TRBJ2-1; CDR3 protein: CASSDLAGASSYNEQFF
V gene: TRBV5-4; J gene: TRBJ2-3; CDR3 protein: CASSPGPSPTDTQYF
V gene: TRBV23-1; J gene: TRBJ2-7; CDR3 protein: CASSLQISYEQYF
V gene: TRBV4-1; J gene: TRBJ1-1; CDR3 protein: CASRVNPHNDGGTEAFF
V gene: TRBV11-2; J gene: TRBJ2-5; CDR3 protein: CASTKTSGLAGTQYF
V gene: TRBV4-3; J gene: TRBJ1-1; CDR3 protein: CASSQDRWGGTEAFF
V gene: TRBV19; J gene: TRBJ2-3; CDR3 protein: CASSIRRGTDTQYF
V gene: TRBV2; J gene: TRBJ2-2; CDR3 protein: CASSEWTVNTGELFF